The clone carrying this TCR beta chain was observed a handful of times. The sample originates from a study of patients and donors after allogeneic stem cell transplantation. TCRdb analysed the RT-PCR reads with MiXCR anew, one entry per CDR3 protein. The table shows about 960,000 distinct CDR3 sequences, with roughly 17% occurring only once. The CDR3 contains 12 residues. Deletions cut 6 bases from V and 3 bases from J, with 7 bases between. CDR1 is SEHNR and CDR2 is FQNEAQ in the germline V gene (reference sequence). The chain couples TRBV7-9 to TRBJ2-3; D remains ambiguous. This TCR was recovered from a human donor who was either an allogeneic HSCT recipient or a stem cell or donor lymphocyte infusion donor (not recorded which). It is not recorded whose cells these are; they may come from a transplant donor. The sample comprised blood, either unsorted or a sorted T cell fraction (not recorded which). CDR3 DNA: TGTGCCAGCAGGTCCATAACAGATACGCAGTATTTT. It specifies CASRSITDTQYF.